The clone carrying this TCR beta chain was observed at least ten times. Its specificity is not known. The junction had 10 bases not matched to a gene; V was cut back by 9 bases and J by 2 bases. The germline V gene has CDR1 KGHDR and CDR2 SFDVKD. This CDR3 has 15 amino acids. This entry comes from a study of early T cells in non-severe SARS-CoV-2 infection. Looking at the study overall: From unsorted whole blood, bulk RNA was sequenced, and the chains remained unpaired. Regarding the study as a whole: CD4 and private specificities were missed by VDJdb matching, which favored anti-spike CD8 responses.

Attachment of unique molecular identifiers was made to individual cDNA molecules. TCRdb redid the calling of the 5' RACE reads with MiXCR, one entry per CDR3 protein. Of 60,000 or so distinct CDR3 sequences detected, around 10% appear once; the ten largest clones hold roughly a sixth. Sequenced input: whole blood. The rearrangement joins TRBV24-1 to TRBJ2-3; 7 positions agree with TRBD1. This clonotype was sampled from an adult who was a healthcare worker with PCR-confirmed SARS-CoV-2 infection or an uninfected control (not recorded which). The CDR3 is CATAAWDSFTDTQYF. In DNA, the CDR3 is TGTGCCACCGCCGCATGGGACAGCTTCACAGATACGCAGTATTTT.